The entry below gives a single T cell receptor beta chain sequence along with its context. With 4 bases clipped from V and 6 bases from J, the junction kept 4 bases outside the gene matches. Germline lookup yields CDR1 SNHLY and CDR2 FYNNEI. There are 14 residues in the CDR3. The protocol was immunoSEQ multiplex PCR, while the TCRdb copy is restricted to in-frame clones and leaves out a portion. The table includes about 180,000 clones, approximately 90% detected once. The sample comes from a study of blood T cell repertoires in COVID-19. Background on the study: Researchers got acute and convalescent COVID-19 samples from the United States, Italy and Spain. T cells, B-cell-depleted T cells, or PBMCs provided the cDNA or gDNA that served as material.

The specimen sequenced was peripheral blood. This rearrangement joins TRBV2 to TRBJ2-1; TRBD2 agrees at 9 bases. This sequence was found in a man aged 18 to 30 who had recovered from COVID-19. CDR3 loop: CASSVETSGNEQFF. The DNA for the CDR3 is TGTGCCAGCAGTGTAGAGACTAGCGGCAATGAGCAGTTCTTC.